This TCR beta chain stems from a study of monozygotic twins with inflammatory bowel disease. General observations from the study: The data did not back a single strong IBD-associated clonotype or signal.

This CDR3 has 14 amino acids. Germline V lookup: CDR1 SGHTA, CDR2 FQGNSA. No sorting of T cells preceded isolation of total RNA from whole blood. As concerns this clonotype: Antigen unknown.

TCRdb re-called the 5' RACE reads; one entry per CDR3 protein, DNA not given. The sample table sets out under 350,000 distinct CDR3 sequences. This TCR derives from a human donor with ulcerative colitis or Crohn's disease, or a healthy co-twin of an affected twin (not recorded which). Source material: blood. The chain combines TRBV7-2 with TRBJ2-5; TCRdb proposes TRBD1, but this gene call is untestable without DNA. The CDR3 here is CASSRGGVQETQYF.